This T cell receptor (beta chain) is drawn from a study of OX40 agonist ivuxolimab in advanced cancers. General study findings and limits: The study found that CD8+ T cells averaged more expanded clones than CD4+.

This CDR3 contains 14 residues. The germline CDR1 and CDR2 sequences are SGHRS and YFSETQ. Between the trimmed V and J ends, which lost 5 bases and 6 bases, there was a span of 17 bases. For this clone: Antigen: not known.

The method was immunoSEQ multiplex PCR; TCRdb's version includes in-frame clones alone and lacks a portion of them. The data contain 35,000 to 45,000 clones, around 82% of them singletons. Sequencing used CD4+ or CD8+ T cells sorted from blood, obtained in a trial of the OX40 agonist ivuxolimab. The genes are TRBV5-1 and TRBJ1-1; the D gene is possibly TRBD1 (6 bases). The clonotype originates from an adult with an advanced solid tumor such as melanoma, head and neck, liver or kidney cancer. CDR3 DNA sequence: TGCGCCAGCAGAACACAGGTAGGGGGTTCTGAAGCTTTCTTT. Amino acids: CASRTQVGGSEAFF.